Below are 3 T cell receptor beta chains sequenced from a single sample in a study of cytomegalovirus exposure and HLA in healthy donors. The PCR made use of 60 Vbeta and 13 Jbeta primers. Repertoires were generated with immunoSEQ multiplex PCR, while TCRdb's copy carries only in-frame clones and drops some. This table holds about 70,000 clones, roughly 88% found once. Sequencing was done on a sample of PBMCs. All receptors derive from a woman under 40 in good health and CMV-seronegative.

The chain links TRBV27 to TRBJ2-1; 11 bases are shared with TRBD2. Germline loops: CDR1 MNHEY, CDR2 SMNVEV (reference sequence). CDR3 length: 17 residues. V shed 4 bases and J 0 bases; nucleotides not matched to a gene: 5. The CDR3 DNA sequence: TGTGCCAGCAGTTCAACCGGGACTAGCGGCTCCTACAATGAGCAGTTCTTC. It translates to CASSSTGTSGSYNEQFF.

The V gene is TRBV11-2, the J gene TRBJ2-5; 9 nucleotides line up with TRBD1. The last part of the DNA fits TRBJ2-7 better; the J call may be wrong. The germline V gene encodes CDR1 SGHAT and CDR2 FQNNGV. The CDR3 extends over 15 amino acids. This CDR3 is CASSLGGTGLSEQYF. The CDR3 DNA is TGTGCCAGCAGCTTAGGGGGGACAGGGCTTTCCGAGCAGTACTTC.

V gene TRBV11-3 combines with J gene TRBJ2-3; 11 bases match TRBD2. Germline CDR1 and CDR2: SGHNT and YENEEA. Trimming at V came to 8 bases and at J to 3 bases, leaving 7 bases not matched to a gene. This CDR3 is built from 15 residues. The CDR3 DNA reads as TGTGCCAGCCTAGGCAGGACTAGCGGGACAGATACGCAGTATTTT. Translation gives CASLGRTSGTDTQYF.